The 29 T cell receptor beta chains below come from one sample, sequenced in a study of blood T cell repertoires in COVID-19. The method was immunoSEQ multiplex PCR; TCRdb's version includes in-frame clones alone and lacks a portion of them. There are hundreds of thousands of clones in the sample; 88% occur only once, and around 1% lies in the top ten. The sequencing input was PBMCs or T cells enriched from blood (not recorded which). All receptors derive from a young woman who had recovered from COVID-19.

In DNA form, the CDR3 reads TGTGCCAGCAGTTTCGGGACAGGGAACACTGAAGCTTTCTTT. This translates into CASSFGTGNTEAFF. The gene calls are TRBV6-2 or TRBV6-3 and TRBJ1-1; 8 bases map to TRBD1. Per the germline V gene, CDR1 is MNHEY and CDR2 is SVGEGT. The CDR3 sequence is 14 residues long. The junction had 2 bases not matched to a gene; V was cut back by 4 bases and J by 1 base.

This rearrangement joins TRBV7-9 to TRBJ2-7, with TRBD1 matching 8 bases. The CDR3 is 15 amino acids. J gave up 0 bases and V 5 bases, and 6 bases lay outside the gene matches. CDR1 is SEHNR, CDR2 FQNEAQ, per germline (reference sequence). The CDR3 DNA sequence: TGTGCCAGCAGCGACGGACAGGGACACTCCTACGAGCAGTACTTC. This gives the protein CASSDGQGHSYEQYF.

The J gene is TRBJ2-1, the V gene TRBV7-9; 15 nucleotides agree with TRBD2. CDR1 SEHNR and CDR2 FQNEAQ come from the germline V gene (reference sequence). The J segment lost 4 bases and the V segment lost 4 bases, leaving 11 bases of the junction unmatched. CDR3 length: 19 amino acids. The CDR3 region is CASSSGLAGGEGLYNEQFF. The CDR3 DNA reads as TGTGCCAGCAGCTCAGGACTAGCGGGAGGGGAGGGGTTGTACAATGAGCAGTTCTTC.

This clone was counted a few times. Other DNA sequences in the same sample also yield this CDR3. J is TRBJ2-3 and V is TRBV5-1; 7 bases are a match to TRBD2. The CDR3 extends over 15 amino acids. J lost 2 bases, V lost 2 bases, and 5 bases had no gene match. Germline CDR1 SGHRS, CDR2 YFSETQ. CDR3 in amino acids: CASSLRGVDTDTQYF. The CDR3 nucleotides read TGCGCCAGCAGCTTACGGGGGGTGGACACAGATACGCAGTATTTT.

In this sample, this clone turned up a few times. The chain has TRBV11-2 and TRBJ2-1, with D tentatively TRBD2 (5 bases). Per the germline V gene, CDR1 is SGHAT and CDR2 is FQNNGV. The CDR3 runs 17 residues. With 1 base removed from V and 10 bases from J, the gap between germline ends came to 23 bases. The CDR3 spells CASSLASNSLLRREQFF. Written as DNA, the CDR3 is TGTGCCAGCAGCTTAGCTAGCAACAGCTTGCTACGGAGAGAGCAGTTCTTC. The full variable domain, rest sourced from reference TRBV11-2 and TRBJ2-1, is EAGVAQSPRYKIIEKRQSVAFWCNPISGHATLYWYQQILGQGPKLLIQFQNNGVVDDSQLPKDRFSAERLKGVDSTLKIQPAKLEDSAVYLCASSLASNSLLRREQFFGPGTRLTVL.

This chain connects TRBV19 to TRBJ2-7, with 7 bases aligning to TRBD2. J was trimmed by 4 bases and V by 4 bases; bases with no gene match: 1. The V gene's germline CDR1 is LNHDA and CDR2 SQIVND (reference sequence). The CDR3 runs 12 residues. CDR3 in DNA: TGTGCCAGTAGTAGCGGGAGATACGAGCAGTACTTC. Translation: CASSSGRYEQYF.

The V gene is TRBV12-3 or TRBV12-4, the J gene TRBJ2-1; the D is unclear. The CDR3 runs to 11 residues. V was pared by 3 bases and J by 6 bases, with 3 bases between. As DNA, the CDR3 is TGTGCCAGCAGTTTGAGCAATGAGCAGTTCTTC. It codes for CASSLSNEQFF.

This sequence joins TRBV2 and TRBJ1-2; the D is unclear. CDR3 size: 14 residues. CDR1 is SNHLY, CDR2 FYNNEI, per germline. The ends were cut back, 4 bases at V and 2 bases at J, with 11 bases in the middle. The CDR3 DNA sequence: TGTGCCAGCAGTGCTAACCGCGCCAACTATGGCTACACCTTC. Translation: CASSANRANYGYTF.

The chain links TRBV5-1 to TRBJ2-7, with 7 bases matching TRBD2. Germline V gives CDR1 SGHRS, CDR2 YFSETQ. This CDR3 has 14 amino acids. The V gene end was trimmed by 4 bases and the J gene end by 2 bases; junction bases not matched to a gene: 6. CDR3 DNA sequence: TGCGCCAGCAGCCCTCTAGCGGCCCCCTACGAGCAGTACTTC. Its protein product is CASSPLAAPYEQYF.

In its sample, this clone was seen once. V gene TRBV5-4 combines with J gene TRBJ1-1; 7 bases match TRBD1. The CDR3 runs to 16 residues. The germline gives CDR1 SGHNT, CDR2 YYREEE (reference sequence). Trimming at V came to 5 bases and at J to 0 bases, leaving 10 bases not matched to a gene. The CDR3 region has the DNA TGTGCCAGCAGTCAAAACGTGGGACAGCTGAACACTGAAGCTTTCTTT. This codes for CASSQNVGQLNTEAFF.

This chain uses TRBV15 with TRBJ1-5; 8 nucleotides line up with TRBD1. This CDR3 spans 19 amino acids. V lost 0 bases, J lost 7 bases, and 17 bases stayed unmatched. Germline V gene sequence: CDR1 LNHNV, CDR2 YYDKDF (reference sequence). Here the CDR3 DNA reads TGTGCCACCAGCAGAGACTTACCGACAGCAGGGGGCGGTAAGCAGCCCCAGCATTTT. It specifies CATSRDLPTAGGGKQPQHF.

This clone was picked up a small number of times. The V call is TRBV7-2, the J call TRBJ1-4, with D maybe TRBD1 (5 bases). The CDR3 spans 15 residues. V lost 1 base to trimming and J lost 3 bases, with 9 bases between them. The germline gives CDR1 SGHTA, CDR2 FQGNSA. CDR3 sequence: CASSLEGWANEKLFF. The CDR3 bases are TGTGCCAGCAGCTTAGAGGGGTGGGCTAATGAAAAACTGTTTTTT.

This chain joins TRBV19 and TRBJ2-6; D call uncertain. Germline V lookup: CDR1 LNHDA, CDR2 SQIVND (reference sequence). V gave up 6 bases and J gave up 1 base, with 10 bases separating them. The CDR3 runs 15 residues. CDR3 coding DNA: TGTGCCAGTAGCCCCTCGGGTTCTGGGGCCAACGTCCTGACTTTC. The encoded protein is CASSPSGSGANVLTF.

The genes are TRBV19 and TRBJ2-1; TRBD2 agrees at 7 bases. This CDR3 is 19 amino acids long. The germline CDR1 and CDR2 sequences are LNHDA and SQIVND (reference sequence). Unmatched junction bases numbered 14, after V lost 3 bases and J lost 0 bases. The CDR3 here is CASSMGGLMRPGSYNEQFF. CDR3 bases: TGTGCCAGTAGTATGGGGGGACTAATGAGACCCGGCTCCTACAATGAGCAGTTCTTC.

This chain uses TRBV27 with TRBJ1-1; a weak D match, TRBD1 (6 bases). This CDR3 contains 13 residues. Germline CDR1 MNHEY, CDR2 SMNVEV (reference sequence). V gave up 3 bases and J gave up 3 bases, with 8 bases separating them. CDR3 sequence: CASSLRGYTEAFF. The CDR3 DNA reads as TGTGCCAGCAGTTTGAGGGGGTACACTGAAGCTTTCTTT.

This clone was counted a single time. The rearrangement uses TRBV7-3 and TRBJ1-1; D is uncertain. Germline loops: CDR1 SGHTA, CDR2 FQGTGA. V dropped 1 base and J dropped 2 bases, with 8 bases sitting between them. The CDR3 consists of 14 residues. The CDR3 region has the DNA TGTGCCAGCAGCTTAAGCGTGGGCAACACTGAAGCTTTCTTT. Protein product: CASSLSVGNTEAFF.

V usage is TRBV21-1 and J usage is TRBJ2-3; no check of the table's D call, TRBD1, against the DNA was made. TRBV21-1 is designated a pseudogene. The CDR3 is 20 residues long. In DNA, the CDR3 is TGTGCCAGCAGCAAACAGGCACAGGGAATTGTAGGTTCTAGCACAGATACGCAGTATTTT. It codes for CASSKQAQGIVGSSTDTQYF.

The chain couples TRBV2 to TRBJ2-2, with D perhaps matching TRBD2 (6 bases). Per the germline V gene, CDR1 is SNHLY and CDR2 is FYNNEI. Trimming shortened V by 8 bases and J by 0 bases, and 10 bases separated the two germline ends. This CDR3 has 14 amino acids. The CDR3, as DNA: TGTGCCAGCTCAGTAGCGGCGAACACCGGGGAGCTGTTTTTT. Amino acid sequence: CASSVAANTGELFF.

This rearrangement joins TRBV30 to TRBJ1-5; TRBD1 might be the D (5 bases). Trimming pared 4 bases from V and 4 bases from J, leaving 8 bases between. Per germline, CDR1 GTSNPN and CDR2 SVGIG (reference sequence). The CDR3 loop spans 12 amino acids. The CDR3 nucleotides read TGTGCCTGGACGGGGGGGAATCAGCCCCAGCATTTT. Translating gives CAWTGGNQPQHF.

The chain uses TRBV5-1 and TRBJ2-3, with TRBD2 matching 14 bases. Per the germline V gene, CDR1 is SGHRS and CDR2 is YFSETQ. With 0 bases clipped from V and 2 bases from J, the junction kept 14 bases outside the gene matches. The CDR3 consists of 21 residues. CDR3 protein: CASSLARPPGLAGVVTDTQYF. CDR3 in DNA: TGCGCCAGCAGCTTGGCCCGGCCCCCGGGACTAGCGGGAGTGGTCACAGATACGCAGTATTTT.

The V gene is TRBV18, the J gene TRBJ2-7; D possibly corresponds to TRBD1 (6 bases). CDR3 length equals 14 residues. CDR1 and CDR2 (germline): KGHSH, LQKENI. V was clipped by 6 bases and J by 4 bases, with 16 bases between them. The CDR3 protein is CASSRLAGDYEQYF. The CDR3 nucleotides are TGTGCCAGCTCCCGTCTAGCAGGGGATTACGAGCAGTACTTC.

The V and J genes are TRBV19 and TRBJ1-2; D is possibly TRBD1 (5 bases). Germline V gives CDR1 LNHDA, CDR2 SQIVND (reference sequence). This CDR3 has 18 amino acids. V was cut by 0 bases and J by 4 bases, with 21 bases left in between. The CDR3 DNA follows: TGTGCCAGTAGTATAGATCAAAGTAGGGCAGACAGACCCTATGGCTACACCTTC. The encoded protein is CASSIDQSRADRPYGYTF.

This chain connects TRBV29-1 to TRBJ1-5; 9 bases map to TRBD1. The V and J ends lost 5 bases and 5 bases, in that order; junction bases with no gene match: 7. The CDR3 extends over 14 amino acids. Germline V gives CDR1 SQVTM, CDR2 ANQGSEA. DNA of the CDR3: TGCAGCGTTTCCACAGGGGGCGGGGATCAGCCCCAGCATTTT. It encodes CSVSTGGGDQPQHF. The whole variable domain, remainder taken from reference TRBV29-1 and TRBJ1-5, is SAVISQKPSRDICQRGTSLTIQCQVDSQVTMMFWYRQQPGQSLTLIATANQGSEATYESGFVIDKFPISRPNLTFSTLTVSNMSPEDSSIYLCSVSTGGGDQPQHFGDGTRLSIL.

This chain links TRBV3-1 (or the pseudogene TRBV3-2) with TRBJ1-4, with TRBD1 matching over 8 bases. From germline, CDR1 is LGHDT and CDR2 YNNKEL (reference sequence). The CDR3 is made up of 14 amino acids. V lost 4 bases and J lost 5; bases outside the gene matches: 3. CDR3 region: CASSLRTGNEKLFF. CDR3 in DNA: TGTGCCAGCAGCCTCCGGACAGGGAATGAAAAACTGTTTTTT.

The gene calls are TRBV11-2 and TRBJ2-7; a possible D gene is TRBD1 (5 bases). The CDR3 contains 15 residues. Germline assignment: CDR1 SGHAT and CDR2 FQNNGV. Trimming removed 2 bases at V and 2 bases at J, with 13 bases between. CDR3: CASSLPRQRAYEQYF. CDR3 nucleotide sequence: TGTGCCAGCAGCTTACCAAGACAGAGAGCCTACGAGCAGTACTTC.

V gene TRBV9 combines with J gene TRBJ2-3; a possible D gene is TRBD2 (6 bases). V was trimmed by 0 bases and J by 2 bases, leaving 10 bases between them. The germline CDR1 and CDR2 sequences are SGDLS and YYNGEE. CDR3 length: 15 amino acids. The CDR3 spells CASSVAAGSTDTQYF. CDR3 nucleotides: TGTGCCAGCAGCGTAGCTGCGGGGTCCACAGATACGCAGTATTTT.

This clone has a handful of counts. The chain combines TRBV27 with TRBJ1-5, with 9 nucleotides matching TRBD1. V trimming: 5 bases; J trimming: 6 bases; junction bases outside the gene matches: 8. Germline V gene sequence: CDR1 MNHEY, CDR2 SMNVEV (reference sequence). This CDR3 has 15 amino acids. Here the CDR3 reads CASSPGDRESQPQHF. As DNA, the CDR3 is TGTGCCAGCAGTCCGGGGGACAGGGAGAGTCAGCCCCAGCATTTT.

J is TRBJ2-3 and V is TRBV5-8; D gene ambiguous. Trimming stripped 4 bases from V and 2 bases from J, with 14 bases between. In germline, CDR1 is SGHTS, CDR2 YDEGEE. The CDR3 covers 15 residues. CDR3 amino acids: CASSLSFGPTDTQYF. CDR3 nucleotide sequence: TGTGCCAGCAGCCTCTCATTTGGGCCCACAGATACGCAGTATTTT.

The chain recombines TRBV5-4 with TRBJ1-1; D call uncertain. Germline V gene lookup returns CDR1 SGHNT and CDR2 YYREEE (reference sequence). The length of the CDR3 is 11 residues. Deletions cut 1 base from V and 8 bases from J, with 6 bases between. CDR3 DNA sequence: TGTGCCAGCAGCTTGTACAGCGAAGCTTTCTTT. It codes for CASSLYSEAFF. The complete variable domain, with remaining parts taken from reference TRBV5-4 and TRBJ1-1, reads ETGVTQSPTHLIKTRGQQVTLRCSSQSGHNTVSWYQQALGQGPQFIFQYYREEENGRGNFPPRFSGLQFPNYSSELNVNALELDDSALYLCASSLYSEAFFGQGTRLTVV.